The 5 T cell receptor beta chains presented below share a single source sample, sequenced in a study of OX40 agonist ivuxolimab in advanced cancers. Clones were sequenced by immunoSEQ multiplex PCR, and TCRdb holds only the in-frame ones, with some missing. Here the sample spans fewer than 100,000 clones, 85% to 90% being singletons. The sequenced sample was CD4+ or CD8+ T cells sorted from blood, obtained in a trial of the OX40 agonist ivuxolimab. The receptor source for this set is an adult with an advanced solid tumor such as melanoma, head and neck, liver or kidney cancer.

The V gene is TRBV5-5, the J gene TRBJ1-6; D ambiguous. Germline V lookup: CDR1 SGHKS, CDR2 YYEKEE (reference sequence). Trimming left V 5 bases short and J 10 bases short, with 13 bases between. The CDR3 contains 13 residues. DNA of the CDR3: TGTGCCAGCAGACACGTTCCGGACTCACCCCTCCACTTT. Translating it yields CASRHVPDSPLHF.

The chain has TRBV6-6 and TRBJ2-7; 10 positions agree with TRBD2. V dropped 4 bases and J dropped 4; count of bases not matched to a gene: 7. The CDR3 spans 15 residues. Per germline, CDR1 MNHNY and CDR2 SVGAGI (reference sequence). The CDR3 region is CASSSSSGGSYEQYV. The CDR3 region has the DNA TGTGCCAGCAGTTCATCTAGCGGGGGTTCTTACGAGCAGTACGTC.

CDR3 DNA sequence: TGCGCCAGCAGATATACTAGCGGTCAAGAGACCCAGTACTTC. This sequence encodes CASRYTSGQETQYF. The chain recombines TRBV5-1 with TRBJ2-5, with 8 bases fitting TRBD2. Germline lookup yields CDR1 SGHRS and CDR2 YFSETQ. This CDR3 comprises 14 residues. With V trimmed by 5 bases and J by 2 bases, 5 bases remained unmatched.

This chain uses TRBV6-6 with TRBJ2-1; 13 positions agree with TRBD2. This CDR3 contains 14 residues. CDR1 is MNHNY, CDR2 SVGAGI, per germline (reference sequence). With V trimmed by 6 bases and J by 8 bases, 4 bases remained unmatched. CDR3 nucleotides: TGTGCCAGCAGCCGGACTAGCGGGAGCCATGAGCAGTTCTTC. Translation: CASSRTSGSHEQFF.

In DNA, the CDR3 is TGTGCCAGCAGCCGGGGAGGGACAGGGGGAAACGAGCAGTACGTC. It codes for CASSRGGTGGNEQYV. This chain joins TRBV5-6 and TRBJ2-7, with 11 nucleotides matching TRBD1. This CDR3 comprises 15 residues. V lost 4 bases to trimming and J lost 5 bases; unmatched junction nucleotides: 8. Germline V lookup: CDR1 SGHDT, CDR2 YYEEEE.